This T cell receptor (beta chain) was profiled in a study of TIL therapy for anti-PD-1-resistant metastatic lung cancer. For the study at large: Half of patients were current or former smokers.

The CDR3 runs to 14 residues. Unmatched junction bases numbered 8, after V lost 9 bases and J lost 3 bases. Germline-derived CDR1 and CDR2 are MDHEN and SYDVKM. This was the immunoSEQ v3 assay. Libraries were sequenced to around 2 million read pairs (survey) or roughly 4.5-6.5 million (deep). Clones were read by immunoSEQ multiplex PCR, and TCRdb kept only the in-frame ones, dropping some. The data hold 55,000 to 60,000 clones, with more than 60% observed a single time. Time point specified: pre-treatment sample, taken before nivolumab and TIL therapy. V gene TRBV28 combines with J gene TRBJ1-5, with 7 bases that match TRBD1. The source material was blood, sampled at baseline. This receptor was taken from a person aged 25-85 years with non-small cell lung cancer. The CDR3 loop is CASYRGVPNQPQHF. The CDR3 DNA sequence: TGTGCCAGTTACAGGGGAGTCCCCAATCAGCCCCAGCATTTT.